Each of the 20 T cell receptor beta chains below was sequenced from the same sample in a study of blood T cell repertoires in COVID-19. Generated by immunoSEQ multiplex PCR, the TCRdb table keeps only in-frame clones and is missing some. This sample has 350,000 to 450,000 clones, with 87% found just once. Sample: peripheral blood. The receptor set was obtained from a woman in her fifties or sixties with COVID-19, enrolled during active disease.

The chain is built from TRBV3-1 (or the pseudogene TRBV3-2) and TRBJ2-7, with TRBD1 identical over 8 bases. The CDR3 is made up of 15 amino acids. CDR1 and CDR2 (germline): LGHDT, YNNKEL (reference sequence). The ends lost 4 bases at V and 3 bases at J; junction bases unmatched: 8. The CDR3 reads CASSPADRGFYEQYF. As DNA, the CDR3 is TGTGCCAGCAGCCCCGCCGACAGGGGATTCTACGAGCAGTACTTC.

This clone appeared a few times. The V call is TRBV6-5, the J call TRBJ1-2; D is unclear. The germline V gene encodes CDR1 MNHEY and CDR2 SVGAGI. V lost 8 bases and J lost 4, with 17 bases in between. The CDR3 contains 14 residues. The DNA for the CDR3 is TGTGCCAGCTCCCCCACCGTAATCGGCTATGGCTACACCTTC. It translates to CASSPTVIGYGYTF.

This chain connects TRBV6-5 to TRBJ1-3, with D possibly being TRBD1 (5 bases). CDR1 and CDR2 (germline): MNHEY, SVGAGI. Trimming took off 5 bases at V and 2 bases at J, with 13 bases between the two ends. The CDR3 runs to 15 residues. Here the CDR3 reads CASSPQEGAGNTIYF. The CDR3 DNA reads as TGTGCCAGCAGTCCCCAGGAAGGGGCTGGAAACACCATATATTTT.

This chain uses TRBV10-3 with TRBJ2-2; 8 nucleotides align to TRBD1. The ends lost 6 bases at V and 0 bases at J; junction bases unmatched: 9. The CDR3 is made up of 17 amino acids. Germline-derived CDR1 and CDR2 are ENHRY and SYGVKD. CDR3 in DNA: TGTGCCATCAGGGTGGACAGGGCCCTCGCGAACACCGGGGAGCTGTTTTTT. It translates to CAIRVDRALANTGELFF.

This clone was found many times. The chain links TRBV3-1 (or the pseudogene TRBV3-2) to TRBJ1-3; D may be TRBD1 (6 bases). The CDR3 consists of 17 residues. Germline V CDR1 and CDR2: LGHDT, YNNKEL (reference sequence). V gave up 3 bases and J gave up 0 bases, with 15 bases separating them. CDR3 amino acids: CASSQLETGHSGNTIYF. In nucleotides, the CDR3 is TGTGCCAGCAGCCAGCTAGAGACAGGTCACTCTGGAAACACCATATATTTT.

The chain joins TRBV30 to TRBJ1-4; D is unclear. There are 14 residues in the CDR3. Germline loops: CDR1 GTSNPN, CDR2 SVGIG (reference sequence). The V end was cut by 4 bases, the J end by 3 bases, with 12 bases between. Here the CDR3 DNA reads TGTGCCTGGACCGGTGGGCTACCTAATGAAAAACTGTTTTTT. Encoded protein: CAWTGGLPNEKLFF.

CDR3 sequence reads: CASSIPLLVTGELFF. Written as DNA, the CDR3 is TGTGCCAGCTCAATACCCCTACTAGTCACCGGGGAGCTGTTTTTT. The chain carries TRBV18 and TRBJ2-2; D is perhaps TRBD2 (5 bases). This CDR3 spans 15 amino acids. V was trimmed by 5 bases and J by 4 bases, leaving 14 bases between them. CDR1 KGHSH and CDR2 LQKENI come from the germline V gene.

The CDR3 spells CASRSPGQAADTQYF. The CDR3 nucleotides read TGTGCCAGCAGATCACCGGGACAGGCTGCAGATACGCAGTATTTT. The chain uses TRBV9 and TRBJ2-3; 8 positions match TRBD1. Germline values: CDR1 SGDLS, CDR2 YYNGEE. With 5 bases clipped from V and 4 bases from J, the junction kept 9 bases outside the gene matches. The length of the CDR3 is 15 residues. The whole variable domain, filled in from reference TRBV9 and TRBJ2-3, reads DSGVTQTPKHLITATGQRVTLRCSPRSGDLSVYWYQQSLDQGLQFLIQYYNGEERAKGNILERFSAQQFPDLHSELNLSSLELGDSALYFCASRSPGQAADTQYFGPGTRLTVL.

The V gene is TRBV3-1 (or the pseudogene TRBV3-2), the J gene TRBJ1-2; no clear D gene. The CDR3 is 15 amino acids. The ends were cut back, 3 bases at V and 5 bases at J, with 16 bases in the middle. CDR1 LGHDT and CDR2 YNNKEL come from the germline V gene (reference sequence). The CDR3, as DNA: TGTGCCAGCAGCCATCCAAACTTGGGCAGATATGGCTACACCTTC. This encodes CASSHPNLGRYGYTF.

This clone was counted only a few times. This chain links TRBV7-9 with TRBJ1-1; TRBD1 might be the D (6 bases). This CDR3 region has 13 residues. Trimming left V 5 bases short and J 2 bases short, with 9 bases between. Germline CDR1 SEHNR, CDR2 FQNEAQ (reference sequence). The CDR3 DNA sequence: TGTGCCAGCAGCCAACAGGGAAACACTGAAGCTTTCTTT. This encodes CASSQQGNTEAFF.

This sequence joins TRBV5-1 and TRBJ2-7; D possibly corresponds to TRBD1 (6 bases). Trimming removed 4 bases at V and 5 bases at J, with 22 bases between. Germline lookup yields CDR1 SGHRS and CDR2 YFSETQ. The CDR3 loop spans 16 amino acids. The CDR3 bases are TGCGCCAGCAGCCAGAAACAGGGTACGGTCATTGACGAGCAGTACTTC. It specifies CASSQKQGTVIDEQYF.

CDR3 residues: CSVGGRGNSYNEQFF. The CDR3 nucleotides read TGCAGCGTTGGGGGCCGGGGGAACTCCTACAATGAGCAGTTCTTC. The rearrangement joins TRBV29-1 to TRBJ2-1, with a weak D call TRBD2 (6 bases). V lost 4 bases and J 0 bases, leaving 13 bases between the germline ends. Germline V gene data show CDR1 as SQVTM and CDR2 as ANQGSEA. This CDR3 region has 15 residues.

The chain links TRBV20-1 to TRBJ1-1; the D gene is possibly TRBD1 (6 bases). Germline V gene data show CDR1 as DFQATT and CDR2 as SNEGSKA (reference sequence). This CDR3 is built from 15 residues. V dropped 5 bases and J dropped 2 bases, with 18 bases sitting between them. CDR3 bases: TGCAGTGCTGGTGAACCGGGACAAAGAAACACTGAAGCTTTCTTT. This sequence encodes CSAGEPGQRNTEAFF.

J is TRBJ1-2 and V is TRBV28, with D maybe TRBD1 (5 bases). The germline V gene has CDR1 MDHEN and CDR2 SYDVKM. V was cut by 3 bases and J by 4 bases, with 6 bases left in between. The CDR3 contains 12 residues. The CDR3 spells CASSFRVYGYTF. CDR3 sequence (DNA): TGTGCCAGCAGTTTCAGGGTCTATGGCTACACCTTC.

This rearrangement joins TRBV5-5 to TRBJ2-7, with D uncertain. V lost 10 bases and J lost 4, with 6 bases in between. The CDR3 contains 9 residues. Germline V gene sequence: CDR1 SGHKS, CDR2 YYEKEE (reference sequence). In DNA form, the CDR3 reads TGTGCCCCCTTTTACGAGCAGTACTTC. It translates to CAPFYEQYF.

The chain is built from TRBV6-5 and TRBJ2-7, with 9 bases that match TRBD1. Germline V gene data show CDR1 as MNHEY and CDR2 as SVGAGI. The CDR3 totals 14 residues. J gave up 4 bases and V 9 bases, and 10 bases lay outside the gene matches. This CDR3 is CASQTGTGFYEQYF. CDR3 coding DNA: TGTGCCAGTCAGACCGGGACAGGGTTTTACGAGCAGTACTTC.

This chain's CDR3 is CASRPPSGTYNEQFF. The CDR3 DNA reads as TGTGCCAGCAGGCCCCCTAGCGGGACTTACAATGAGCAGTTCTTC. The V gene is TRBV2, the J gene TRBJ2-1; 9 bases match TRBD2. The CDR3 is 15 residues long. The germline V gene encodes CDR1 SNHLY and CDR2 FYNNEI. Trimming took 6 bases from V and 4 from J; bases not matched to a gene: 7. Full variable domain (outside the CDR3, taken from reference TRBV2 and TRBJ2-1): EPEVTQTPSHQVTQMGQEVILRCVPISNHLYFYWYRQILGQKVEFLVSFYNNEISEKSEIFDDQFSVERPDGSNFTLKIRSTKLEDSAMYFCASRPPSGTYNEQFFGPGTRLTVL.

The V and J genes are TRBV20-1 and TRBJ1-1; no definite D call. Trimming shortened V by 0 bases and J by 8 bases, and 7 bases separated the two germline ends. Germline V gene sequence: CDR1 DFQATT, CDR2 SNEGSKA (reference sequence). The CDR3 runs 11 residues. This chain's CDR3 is CSARDEREAFF. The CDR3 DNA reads TGCAGTGCTAGAGATGAGAGAGAAGCTTTCTTT.

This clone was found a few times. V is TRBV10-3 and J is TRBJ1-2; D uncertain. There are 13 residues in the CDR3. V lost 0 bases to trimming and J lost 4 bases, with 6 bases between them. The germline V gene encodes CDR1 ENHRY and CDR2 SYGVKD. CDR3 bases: TGTGCCATCAGTGAGTCGTCAGTCTATGGCTACACCTTC. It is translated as CAISESSVYGYTF.

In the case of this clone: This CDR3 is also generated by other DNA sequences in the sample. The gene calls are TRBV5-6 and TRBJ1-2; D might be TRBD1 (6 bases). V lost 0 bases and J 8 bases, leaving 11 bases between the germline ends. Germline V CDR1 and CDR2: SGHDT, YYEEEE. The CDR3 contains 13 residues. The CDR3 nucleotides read TGTGCCAGCAGCTTGGACAGGGTAGGAGGCTACACCTTC. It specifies CASSLDRVGGYTF.